These T cell receptor beta chains were read from a single sample in a study of response to subunit inactivated influenza vaccine. TCRdb reanalysed the RT-PCR reads using MiXCR and keeps one entry per CDR3 protein. Among hundreds of thousands of distinct CDR3 sequences listed, around a sixth were seen once. The sample in question was PBMCs from blood, obtained about 11 days after vaccination. These receptors were obtained from a man between 50 and 59 years old who received an inactivated influenza vaccine. CDR3s include the opening cysteine and the closing phenylalanine or tryptophan. Fields, in order: clone size, J gene, D gene, V gene, CDR3 protein, CDR3 DNA. A D gene is named only where the DNA matches it firmly. The size of a clone is reported for some rows only, either as once, few or many, or as a class for expanded clones.

NA	TRBJ2-3	TRBD1	TRBV7-3	CASSLGGTGSDTQYF	TGTGCCAGCAGCTTAGGGGGGACAGGGTCGGATACGCAGTATTTT
NA	TRBJ2-5	NA	TRBV28	CASSFNWAGADTQYF	TGTGCCAGCAGTTTTAACTGGGCAGGGGCGGATACCCAGTACTTC
many	TRBJ2-5	NA	TRBV12-3/TRBV12-4	CASSFRSGVETQYF	TGTGCCAGCAGTTTCAGGTCAGGGGTGGAGACCCAGTACTTC
few	TRBJ2-2	TRBD2	TRBV7-3	CASSLGGGMNTGELFF	TGTGCCAGCAGCCTTGGGGGGGGAATGAACACCGGGGAGCTGTTTTTT
NA	TRBJ1-5	NA	TRBV20-1	CSAREGPRGQPQHF	TGCAGTGCTAGAGAAGGCCCCAGGGGTCAGCCCCAGCATTTT
NA	TRBJ1-5	TRBD1	TRBV19	CASRDRGQPGNPQHF	TGTGCCAGCCGGGACAGGGGCCAGCCTGGGAACCCCCAGCATTTT
NA	TRBJ2-1	TRBD2	TRBV12-3/TRBV12-4	CASSRRTGLAYLNEQFF	TGTGCCAGCAGCCGAAGAACGGGACTAGCGTACCTCAATGAGCAGTTCTTC
few	TRBJ1-2	NA	TRBV4-3	CASSQGGGRYGYTF	TGCGCCAGCAGCCAAGGAGGGGGGCGCTATGGCTACACCTTC
NA	TRBJ2-3	NA	TRBV6-1	CASTMDGGPDTQYF	TGTGCCAGCACTATGGACGGCGGCCCAGATACGCAGTATTTT
NA	TRBJ2-7	NA	TRBV24-1	CATRAGTHKEQYF	TGTGCCACCCGGGCCGGAACTCACAAAGAGCAGTACTTC
few	TRBJ1-6	NA	TRBV28	CASSLYWGMGTNSPLHF	TGTGCCAGCAGTTTATATTGGGGGATGGGAACGAATTCACCCCTCCACTTT
few	TRBJ2-7	NA	TRBV5-6	CASRGGGGYEQYF	TGTGCCAGCAGGGGGGGAGGAGGCTACGAGCAGTACTTC
few	TRBJ2-1	NA	TRBV6-1	CASSRLATQFF	TGTGCCAGCAGCCGGCTAGCGACACAGTTCTTC
few	TRBJ2-7	NA	TRBV6-5	CASSYGPTGLAGEQYF	TGTGCCAGCAGTTACGGTCCGACAGGGTTAGCGGGGGAGCAGTACTTC
NA	TRBJ2-3	TRBD1	TRBV4-2	CASSQDLQGFADTQYF	TGTGCCAGCAGCCAAGATCTACAGGGGTTCGCAGATACGCAGTATTTT
many	TRBJ1-2	NA	TRBV6-2/TRBV6-3	CASSSRYGYTF	TGTGCCAGCAGTTCACGGTATGGCTACACCTTC
NA	TRBJ1-2	NA	TRBV29-1	CSAGGGLGGYTF	TGCAGCGCGGGTGGGGGATTAGGGGGCTACACCTTC
NA	TRBJ1-5	NA	TRBV20-1	CSARPGASGNQPQHF	TGCAGTGCTAGACCAGGGGCGTCGGGCAATCAGCCCCAGCATTTT
few	TRBJ1-5	NA	TRBV12-3/TRBV12-4	CASTADANSNQPQHF	TGTGCCAGCACCGCGGACGCAAATAGCAATCAGCCCCAGCATTTT
NA	TRBJ2-2	NA	TRBV28	CASSIQNTGELFF	TGTGCCAGCAGTATACAGAACACCGGGGAGCTGTTTTTT